The TCR beta chain under discussion was sequenced for a study of CXCR3-negative and CXCR3-positive naive CD8 T cells. Study-wide points: For naive cells, CXCR3-negative and CXCR3-positive subsets had similar TRBV-TRBJ usage; for memory cells, usage differed. The study found more hydrophobic TRB CDR3s in CXCR3-positive naive cells than in CXCR3-negative naive cells.

CDR3 size: 11 residues. Per the germline V gene, CDR1 is SEHNR and CDR2 is FQNEAQ (reference sequence). For this clonotype: What it binds is not known.

Triplicate sorting captured roughly 300,000 cells each from every CD8+ T cell subset. Cells that were CD45RO-CCR7+CD27+CD95- constituted naive CD8+ T cells. The study made its TRB cDNA libraries by 5' RACE, adding UMI labels. TCRdb reprocessed the 5' RACE reads, keeping one entry per CDR3 protein, no DNA. This sample's clone table lists 60,000 to 65,000 distinct CDR3 sequences. J is TRBJ2-3 and V is TRBV7-9. This clonotype was sampled from a human donor in good health. Some clones in this sample may be carry-over from other donors' samples. The sequencing sample was made of naive CXCR3+ CD8+ T cells from blood. Noted subset: CD45RO-CCR7+CD27+CD95- naive CD8+ T cells expressing CXCR3 (TNR3+). CDR3 region: CASSSDDTQYF.